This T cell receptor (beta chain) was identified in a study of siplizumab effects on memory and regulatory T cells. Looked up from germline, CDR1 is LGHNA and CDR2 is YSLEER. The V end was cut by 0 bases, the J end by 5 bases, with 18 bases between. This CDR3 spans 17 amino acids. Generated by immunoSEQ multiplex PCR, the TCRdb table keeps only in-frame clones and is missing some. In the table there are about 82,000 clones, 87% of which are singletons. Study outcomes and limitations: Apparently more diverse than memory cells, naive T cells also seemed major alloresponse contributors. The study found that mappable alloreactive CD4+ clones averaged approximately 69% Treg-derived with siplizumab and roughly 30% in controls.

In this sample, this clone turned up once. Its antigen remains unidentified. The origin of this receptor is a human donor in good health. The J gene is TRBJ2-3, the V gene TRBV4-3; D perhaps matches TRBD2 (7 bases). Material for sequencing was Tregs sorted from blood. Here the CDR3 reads CASSQDRRGGWGDTQYF. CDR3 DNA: TGCGCCAGCAGCCAAGATAGGAGGGGGGGCTGGGGAGATACGCAGTATTTT.